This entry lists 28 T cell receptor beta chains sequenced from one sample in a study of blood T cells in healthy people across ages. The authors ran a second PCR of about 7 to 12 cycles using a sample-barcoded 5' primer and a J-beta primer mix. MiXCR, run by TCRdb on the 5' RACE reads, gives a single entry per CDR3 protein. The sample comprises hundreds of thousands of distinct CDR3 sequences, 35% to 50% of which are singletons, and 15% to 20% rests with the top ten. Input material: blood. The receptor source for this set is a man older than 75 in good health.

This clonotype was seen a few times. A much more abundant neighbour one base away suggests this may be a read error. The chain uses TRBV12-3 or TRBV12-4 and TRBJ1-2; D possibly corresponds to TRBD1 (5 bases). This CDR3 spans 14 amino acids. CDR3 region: CASSVASGSYGYTF. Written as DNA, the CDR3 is TGTGCCAGCAGTGTAGCATCAGGGTCGTATGGCTACACCTTC.

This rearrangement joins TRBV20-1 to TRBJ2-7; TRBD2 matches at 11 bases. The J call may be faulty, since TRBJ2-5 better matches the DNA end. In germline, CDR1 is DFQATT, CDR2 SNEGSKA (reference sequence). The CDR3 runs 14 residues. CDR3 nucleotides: TGCAGTGCTAGACGGCTAGCGGGAGGAGAGACCCAGTACTTC. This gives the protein CSARRLAGGETQYF.

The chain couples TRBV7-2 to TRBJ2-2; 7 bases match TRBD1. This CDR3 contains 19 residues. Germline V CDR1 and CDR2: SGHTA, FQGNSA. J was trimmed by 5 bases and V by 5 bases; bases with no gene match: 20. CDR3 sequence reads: CASSLQPPFARGLTGELFF. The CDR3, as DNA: TGTGCCAGCAGCCTACAGCCCCCTTTCGCAAGGGGGCTGACCGGGGAGCTGTTTTTT.

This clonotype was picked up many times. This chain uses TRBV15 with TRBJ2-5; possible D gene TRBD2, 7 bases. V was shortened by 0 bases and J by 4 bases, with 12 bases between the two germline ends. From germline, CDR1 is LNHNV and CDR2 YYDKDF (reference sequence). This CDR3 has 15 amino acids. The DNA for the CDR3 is TGTGCCACCAGCAGAGATCGGGGGGCTACAGAGACCCAGTACTTC. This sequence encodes CATSRDRGATETQYF. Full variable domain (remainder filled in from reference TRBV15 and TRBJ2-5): DAMVIQNPRYQVTQFGKPVTLSCSQTLNHNVMYWYQQKSSQAPKLLFHYYDKDFNNEADTPDNFQSRRPNTSFCFLDIRSPGLGDTAMYLCATSRDRGATETQYFGPGTRLLVL.

The CDR3 spells CASRPTGTYNEQFF. CDR3 DNA sequence: TGTGCCAGCAGGCCCACCGGGACTTACAATGAGCAGTTCTTC. The rearrangement links TRBV6-2 or TRBV6-3 to TRBJ2-1; tentative D call: TRBD2 (6 bases). This CDR3 has 14 amino acids. The germline V and J ends were trimmed by 6 bases and 4 bases, with 13 bases remaining between them. Germline CDR1 reads MNHEY; CDR2 reads SVGEGT.

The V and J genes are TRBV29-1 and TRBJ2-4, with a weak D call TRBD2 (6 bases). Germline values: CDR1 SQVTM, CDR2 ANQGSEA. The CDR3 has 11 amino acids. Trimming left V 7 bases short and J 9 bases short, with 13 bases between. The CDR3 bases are TGCAGCGGCAAACTCGGGGGCATTCAGTACTTC. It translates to CSGKLGGIQYF.

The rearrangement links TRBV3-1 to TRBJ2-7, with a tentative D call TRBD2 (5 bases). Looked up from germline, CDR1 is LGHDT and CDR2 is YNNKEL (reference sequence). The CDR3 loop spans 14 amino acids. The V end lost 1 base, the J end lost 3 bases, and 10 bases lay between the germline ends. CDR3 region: CASSQGTPIYEQYF. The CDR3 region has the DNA TGTGCCAGCAGCCAAGGGACTCCTATCTACGAGCAGTACTTC.

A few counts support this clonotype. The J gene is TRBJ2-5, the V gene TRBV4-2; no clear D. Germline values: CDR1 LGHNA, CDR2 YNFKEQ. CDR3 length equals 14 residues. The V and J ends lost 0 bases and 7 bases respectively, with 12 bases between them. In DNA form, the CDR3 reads TGTGCCAGCAGCCAAGATTTACTCGGGCGGACCCAGTACTTC. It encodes CASSQDLLGRTQYF.

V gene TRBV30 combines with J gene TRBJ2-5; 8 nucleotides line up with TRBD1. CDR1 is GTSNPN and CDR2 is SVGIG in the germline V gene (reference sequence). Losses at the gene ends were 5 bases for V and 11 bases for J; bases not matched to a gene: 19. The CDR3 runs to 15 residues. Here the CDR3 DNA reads TGTGCCTGGGGGATAACAGGGGGAGAACACAATGAGCAGTACTTC. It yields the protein CAWGITGGEHNEQYF.

The CDR3: CASSQDLEGARYGYTF. In nucleotides, the CDR3 is TGTGCCAGCAGCCAAGATTTGGAGGGGGCAAGGTATGGCTACACCTTC. J is TRBJ1-2 and V is TRBV4-2, with 7 bases aligning to TRBD1. CDR1 is LGHNA, CDR2 YNFKEQ, per germline. The CDR3 has 16 residues. V lost 0 bases, J lost 5 bases, and 9 bases stayed unmatched.

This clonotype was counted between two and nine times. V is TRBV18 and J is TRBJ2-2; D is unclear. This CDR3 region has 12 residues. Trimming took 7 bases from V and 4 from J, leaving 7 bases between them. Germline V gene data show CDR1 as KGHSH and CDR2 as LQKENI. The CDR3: CASFATTGELFF. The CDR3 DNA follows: TGTGCCAGCTTTGCGACCACCGGGGAGCTGTTTTTT.

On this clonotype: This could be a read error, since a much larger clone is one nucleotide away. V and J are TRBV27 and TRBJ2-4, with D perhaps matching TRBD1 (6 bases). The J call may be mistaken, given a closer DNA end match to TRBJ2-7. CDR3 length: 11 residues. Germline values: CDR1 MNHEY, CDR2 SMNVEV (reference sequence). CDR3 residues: CASSTGFEQYF. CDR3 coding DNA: TGTGCCAGCAGTACAGGGTTCGAGCAGTACTTC.

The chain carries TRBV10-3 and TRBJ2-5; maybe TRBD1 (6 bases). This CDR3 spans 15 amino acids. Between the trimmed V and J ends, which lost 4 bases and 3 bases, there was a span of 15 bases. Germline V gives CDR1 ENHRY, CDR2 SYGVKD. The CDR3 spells CAISGRQGLEETQYF. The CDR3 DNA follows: TGTGCCATCAGTGGCCGCCAGGGGTTGGAAGAGACCCAGTACTTC.

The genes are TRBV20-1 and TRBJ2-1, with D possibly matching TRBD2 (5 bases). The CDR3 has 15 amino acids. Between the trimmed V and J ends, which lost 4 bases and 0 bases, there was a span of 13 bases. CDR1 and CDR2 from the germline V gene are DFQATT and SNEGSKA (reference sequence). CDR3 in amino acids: CSANQAESSYNEQFF. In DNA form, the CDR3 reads TGCAGTGCTAACCAAGCGGAGAGCTCCTACAATGAGCAGTTCTTC.

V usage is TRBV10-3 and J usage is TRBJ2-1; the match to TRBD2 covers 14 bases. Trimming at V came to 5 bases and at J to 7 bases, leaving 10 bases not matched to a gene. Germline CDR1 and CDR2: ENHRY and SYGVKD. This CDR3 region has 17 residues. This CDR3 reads CAISTTGTSGSKNEQFF. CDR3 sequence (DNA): TGTGCCATCAGTACAACCGGGACTAGCGGGAGTAAAAATGAGCAGTTCTTC.

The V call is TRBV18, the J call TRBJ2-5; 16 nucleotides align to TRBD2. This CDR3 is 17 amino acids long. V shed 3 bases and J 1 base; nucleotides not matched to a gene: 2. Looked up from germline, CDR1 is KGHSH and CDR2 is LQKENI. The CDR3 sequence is CASSPGLAGGFQETQYF. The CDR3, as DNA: TGTGCCAGCTCACCGGGACTAGCGGGAGGGTTCCAAGAGACCCAGTACTTC.

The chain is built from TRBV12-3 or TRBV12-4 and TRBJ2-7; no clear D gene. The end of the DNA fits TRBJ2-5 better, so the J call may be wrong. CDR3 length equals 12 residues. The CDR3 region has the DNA TGTGCCAGCAGGTTAAACGTAGAGACCCAGTACTTC. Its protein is CASRLNVETQYF.

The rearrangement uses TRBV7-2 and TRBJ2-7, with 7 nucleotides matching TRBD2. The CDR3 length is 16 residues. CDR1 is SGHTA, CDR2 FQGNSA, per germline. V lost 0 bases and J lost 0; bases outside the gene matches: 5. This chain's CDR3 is CASSLASGRSSYEQYF. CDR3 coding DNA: TGTGCCAGCAGCTTAGCTAGCGGGCGTAGCTCCTACGAGCAGTACTTC.

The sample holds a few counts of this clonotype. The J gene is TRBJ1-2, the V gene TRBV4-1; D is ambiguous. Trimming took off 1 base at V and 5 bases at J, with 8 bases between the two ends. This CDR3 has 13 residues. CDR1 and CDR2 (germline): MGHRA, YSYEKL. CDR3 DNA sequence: TGCGCCAGCAGCCAAGTTCCACCTTATGGCTACACCTTC. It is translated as CASSQVPPYGYTF.

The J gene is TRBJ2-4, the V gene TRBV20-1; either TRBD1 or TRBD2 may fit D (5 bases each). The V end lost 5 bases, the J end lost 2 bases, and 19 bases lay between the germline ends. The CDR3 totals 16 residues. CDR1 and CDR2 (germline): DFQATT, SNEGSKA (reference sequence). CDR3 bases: TGCAGTGCTTGGATAGGGACCGCTGGGACCAAAAACATTCAGTACTTC. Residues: CSAWIGTAGTKNIQYF.

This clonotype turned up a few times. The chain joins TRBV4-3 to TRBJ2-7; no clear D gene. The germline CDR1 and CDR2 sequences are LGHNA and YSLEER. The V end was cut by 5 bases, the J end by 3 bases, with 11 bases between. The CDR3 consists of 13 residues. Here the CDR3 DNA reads TGCGCCAGCAGCAAACAGATTAACTACGAGCAGTACTTC. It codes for CASSKQINYEQYF.

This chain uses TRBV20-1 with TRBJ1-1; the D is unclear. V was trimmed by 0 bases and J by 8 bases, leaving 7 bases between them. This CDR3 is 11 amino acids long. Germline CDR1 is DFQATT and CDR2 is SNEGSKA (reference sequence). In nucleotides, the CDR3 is TGCAGTGCTAGAGATTGGCAGGAAGCTTTCTTT. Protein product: CSARDWQEAFF.

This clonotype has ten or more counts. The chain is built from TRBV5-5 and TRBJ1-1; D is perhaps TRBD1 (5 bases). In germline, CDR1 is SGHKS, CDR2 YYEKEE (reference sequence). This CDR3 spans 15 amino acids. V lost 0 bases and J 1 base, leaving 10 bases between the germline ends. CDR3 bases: TGTGCCAGCAGCTTGGATGTAGGGACGAACACTGAAGCTTTCTTT. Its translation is CASSLDVGTNTEAFF.

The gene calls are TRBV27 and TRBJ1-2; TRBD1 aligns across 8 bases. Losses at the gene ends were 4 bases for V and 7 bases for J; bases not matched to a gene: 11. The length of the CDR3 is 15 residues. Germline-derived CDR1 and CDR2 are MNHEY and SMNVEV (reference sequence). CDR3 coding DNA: TGTGCCAGCAGTTACGTAGGACAGGGATTGGGTGGCTACACCTTC. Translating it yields CASSYVGQGLGGYTF.

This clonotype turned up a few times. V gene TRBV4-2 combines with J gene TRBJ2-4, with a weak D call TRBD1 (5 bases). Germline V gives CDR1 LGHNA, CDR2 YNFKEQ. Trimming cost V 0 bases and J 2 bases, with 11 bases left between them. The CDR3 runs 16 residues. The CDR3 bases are TGTGCCAGCAGCCAAGATCCTCAGGGTCCCAAAAACATTCAGTACTTC. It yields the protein CASSQDPQGPKNIQYF.

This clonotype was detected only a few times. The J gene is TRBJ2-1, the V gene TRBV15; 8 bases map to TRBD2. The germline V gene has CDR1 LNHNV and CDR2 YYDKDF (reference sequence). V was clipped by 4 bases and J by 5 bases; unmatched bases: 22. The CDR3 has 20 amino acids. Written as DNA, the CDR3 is TGTGCCACCAGCAACGGGACACTTTTTAGCCGACTAGCGAATAACAATGAGCAGTTCTTC. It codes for CATSNGTLFSRLANNNEQFF. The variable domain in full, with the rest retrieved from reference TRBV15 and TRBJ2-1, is DAMVIQNPRYQVTQFGKPVTLSCSQTLNHNVMYWYQQKSSQAPKLLFHYYDKDFNNEADTPDNFQSRRPNTSFCFLDIRSPGLGDTAMYLCATSNGTLFSRLANNNEQFFGPGTRLTVL.

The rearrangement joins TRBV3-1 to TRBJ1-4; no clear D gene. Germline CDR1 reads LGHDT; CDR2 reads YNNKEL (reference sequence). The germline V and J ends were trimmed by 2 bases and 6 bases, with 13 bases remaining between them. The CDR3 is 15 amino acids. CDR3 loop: CASSQFPGGDEKLFF. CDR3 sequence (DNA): TGTGCCAGCAGCCAATTTCCAGGCGGGGATGAAAAACTGTTTTTT.

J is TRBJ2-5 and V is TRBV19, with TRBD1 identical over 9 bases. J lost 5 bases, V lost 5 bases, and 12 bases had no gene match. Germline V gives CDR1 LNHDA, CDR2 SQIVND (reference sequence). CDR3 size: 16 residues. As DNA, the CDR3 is TGTGCCAGTAGTCCAGGGACAGGGAACACCTGGGAGACCCAGTACTTC. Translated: CASSPGTGNTWETQYF.